This T cell receptor beta chain derives from a study of blood T cell repertoires in COVID-19. TCRdb's table, derived via immunoSEQ multiplex PCR, lists solely in-frame clones and lacks some. The top ten hold around 1.5% of the sample, which has approximately 150,000 clones, about nine tenths seen once. Germline-derived CDR1 and CDR2 are SGHRS and YFSETQ. The V gene end was trimmed by 3 bases and the J gene end by 1 base; junction bases not matched to a gene: 3. This CDR3 is 14 amino acids long. The receptor's source is a human donor in a cohort sampled during active COVID-19. Sequences were obtained from peripheral blood. V usage is TRBV5-1 and J usage is TRBJ1-2, with 7 bases lining up with TRBD1. CDR3 DNA: TGCGCCAGCAGCTACAGGGGCGTTAACTATGGCTACACCTTC. Residues: CASSYRGVNYGYTF.